This is a list of T cell receptor beta chains from one sample in a study of cytomegalovirus exposure and HLA in healthy donors. Data came from immunoSEQ multiplex PCR; TCRdb stores just in-frame clones and leaves some out. This sample has 100,000 to 150,000 clones; around 77% occur once, and the top ten carry around 1.9%. Sequencing was performed on PBMCs. Source of these receptors: a woman between 45 and 65 years old in good health and CMV-seronegative. The CDR3 runs from the conserved cysteine through the conserved F or W. Each record gives: V gene, CDR3 protein.

TRBV25-1 | CASGRQGATEAFF
TRBV6-1 | CASIQGLYNEQFF
TRBV6-5 | CASSHSGKGETQYF
TRBV7-6 | CASSLAGRDNTREQFF
TRBV6-4 | CASSRSGESNEKLFF
TRBV7-2 | CASSERRGTEAFF
TRBV14 | CASSQAQGFYEQYF
TRBV10-3 | CAISESGPTLGNTEAFF
TRBV27 | CASSFMPTGGNYGYTF
TRBV7-2 | CASSLLAGETQYF
TRBV27 | CASSFALSAGPNYGYTF
TRBV7-2 | CASSLGILGNQPQHF
TRBV6-5 | CASSARGRTDTQYF
TRBV27 | CASSPRQGSEKLFF
TRBV21-1 | CASSNRGKLGLNTEAFF
TRBV7-8 | CASSLLAGGTGNNEQFF
TRBV30 | CAWSVDGDTEAFF
TRBV25-1 | CASSEWGDRGQGNTIYF
TRBV28 | CASSLGRTSGVGETKYF
TRBV5-1 | CASSPTGGTGNTIYF
TRBV5-4 | CASSPEQGYNEQFF
TRBV6-6 | CASSYLGQGITDTQYF
TRBV28 | CAIKTTGGNYGYTF
TRBV2 | CASSEGQIGQPQHF
TRBV28 | CASSLGQVGWKGAFF
TRBV7-9 | CASSPRADTQYF
TRBV6-5 | CASSYQGLETQYF
TRBV5-1 | CASSLLTGDADTQYF
TRBV6-1 | CASSSRDYSNEQFF
TRBV5-1 | CASSFGQGQSEKLFF
TRBV14 | CASSLHKMASGYNEQFF
TRBV2 | CASTNRDRGHQPQHF
TRBV6-5 | CASRAKLGVTEAFF
TRBV5-4 | CASSLNWVEAF
TRBV6-5 | CASSYRGTNEKLFF
TRBV7-3 | CASSPNRGTEAFF
TRBV28 | CASSFLAKETQYF
TRBV19 | CASRSRTYSNQPQHF
TRBV5-1 | CASSKNQASGNTIYF
TRBV7-9 | CASSSDLGMNTEAFF
TRBV4-1 | CASSQETLAAGELFF
TRBV7-7 | CASTPNPGSVPYEQYF
TRBV11-3 | CASSLDLNNEQFF
TRBV5-1 | CAPEVAGEKLFF
TRBV7-2 | CASSSRQGAEPQHF
TRBV7-3 | CASSPGPSGISVEQFF
TRBV11-2 | CASSSLGRRGSGNTIYF
TRBV4-3 | CASSQVFGQRETYNEQFF
TRBV27 | CASSQGVRNTEAFF
TRBV6-5 | CASRMGHTEYEQYF
TRBV5-6 | CASSVTGENGYPF